Listed below are T cell receptor beta chains from one sample, sequenced in a study of blood T cell repertoires in COVID-19. Assay used: immunoSEQ multiplex PCR; TCRdb lists only in-frame clones, some missing. This table has 90,000 to 110,000 clones, 85% to 90% appearing once. Sequenced material: peripheral blood. These receptors all stem from a human donor in a cohort sampled during active COVID-19. CDR3s include the opening cysteine and the closing phenylalanine or tryptophan. The D gene is left open where the match is weak. Expanded clones get a size class; other rows say once, few or many, or leave the size out.

abundance,d_gene,v_gene,j_gene,CDR3aa,CDR3nt
.,.,TRBV10-2,TRBJ1-1,CASSEKRGWLENTEAFF,TGCGCCAGCAGTGAGAAGAGAGGTTGGCTAGAAAACACTGAAGCTTTCTTT
.,.,TRBV5-1,TRBJ1-4,CASSLNPGTINEKLFF,TGCGCCAGCAGCTTGAACCCCGGGACTATAAATGAAAAACTGTTTTTT
few,.,TRBV19,TRBJ1-5,CASSISNQPQHF,TGTGCCAGTAGCATTAGCAATCAGCCCCAGCATTTT
.,.,TRBV7-3,TRBJ1-1,CASSLEMNTEAFF,TGTGCCAGCAGCTTAGAGATGAACACTGAAGCTTTCTTT
.,.,TRBV29-1,TRBJ2-5,CSFKGVKETQYF,TGCAGCTTCAAAGGAGTTAAAGAGACCCAGTACTTC
once,TRBD1,TRBV10-3,TRBJ2-7,CAIRQGVGGEQYF,TGTGCCATAAGACAGGGCGTGGGTGGGGAGCAGTACTTC
.,.,TRBV10-2,TRBJ1-2,CASSRILNYGYTF,TGCGCCAGCAGCCGTATACTTAACTATGGCTACACCTTC
.,.,TRBV28,TRBJ1-5,CASRPILRGHQPQHF,TGTGCCAGCAGACCCATCCTAAGGGGTCATCAGCCCCAGCATTTT
.,TRBD2,TRBV5-6,TRBJ2-7,CASSLRREGISYEQYF,TGTGCCAGCAGCTTGAGGCGGGAGGGGATCTCCTACGAGCAGTACTTC
.,.,TRBV6-2/TRBV6-3,TRBJ2-4,CASSFGGPLAKNIQYF,TGTGCCAGCAGCTTCGGGGGACCTCTAGCCAAAAACATTCAGTACTTC
once,.,TRBV19,TRBJ2-3,CASSITSGVIADTQYF,TGTGCCAGTAGTATTACGTCAGGGGTTATTGCAGATACGCAGTATTTT
.,TRBD1,TRBV20-1,TRBJ2-5,CSASHATGTGFRTQYF,TGCAGTGCTAGTCACGCCACGGGGACAGGGTTTCGGACCCAGTACTTC
.,.,TRBV28,TRBJ2-4,CASSDRLAKNIQYF,TGTGCCAGCAGCGACAGGTTAGCCAAAAACATTCAGTACTTC
.,.,TRBV12-3/TRBV12-4,TRBJ1-2,CASRVGRNYGYTF,TGTGCCAGCAGAGTGGGCAGAAACTATGGCTACACCTTC
.,.,TRBV19,TRBJ2-1,CASSMGRLSYNEQFF,TGTGCCAGTAGTATGGGCAGGCTCTCCTACAATGAGCAGTTCTTC
few,.,TRBV25-1,TRBJ1-5,CASSEFDSPYSNQPQHF,TGTGCCAGCAGTGAATTCGACAGCCCTTATAGCAATCAGCCCCAGCATTTT
.,.,TRBV2,TRBJ1-1,CASSEARGRTEAFF,TGTGCCAGCAGTGAAGCAAGAGGGCGCACTGAAGCTTTCTTT
.,.,TRBV23-1,TRBJ1-2,CASPQGSGYTF,TGCGCCTCCCCCCAGGGGTCTGGCTACACCTTC
.,TRBD2,TRBV27,TRBJ2-1,CASSSSGGVKNEQFF,TGTGCCAGCAGTTCGAGCGGGGGGGTAAAAAATGAGCAGTTCTTC
.,.,TRBV2,TRBJ2-1,CASSVRGSYNEQFF,TGTGCCAGCAGTGTACGGGGCTCCTACAATGAGCAGTTCTTC
.,.,TRBV4-1,TRBJ2-2,CASSQQGGPAGELFF,TGCGCCAGCAGCCAACAGGGAGGACCGGCCGGGGAGCTGTTTTTT
.,TRBD1,TRBV11-2,TRBJ1-2,CASTRRGLNYGYTF,TGTGCCAGCACACGCAGGGGGTTAAACTATGGCTACACCTTC
once,.,TRBV29-1,TRBJ2-1,CSVSFRSSVINEQFF,TGCAGCGTTTCATTCCGCTCTAGCGTCATCAATGAGCAGTTCTTC
.,.,TRBV25-1,TRBJ2-3,CASSEFRGPTDTQYF,TGTGCCAGCAGTGAATTCAGGGGCCCCACAGATACGCAGTATTTT
few,.,TRBV7-2,TRBJ1-5,CASSYPGGNQPQHF,TGTGCCAGCAGCTACCCGGGGGGTAATCAGCCCCAGCATTTT
.,.,TRBV28,TRBJ2-3,CASSIPTGTSTDTQYF,TGTGCCAGCAGTATTCCGACAGGGACTAGCACAGATACGCAGTATTTT
.,TRBD1,TRBV2,TRBJ1-1,CASNLWGDRLMNTEAFF,TGTGCCAGCAACTTATGGGGGGACAGGTTAATGAACACTGAAGCTTTCTTT
.,TRBD2,TRBV19,TRBJ2-2,CASSRRRLRTSGMFANTGELFF,TGTGCCAGTAGCCGCCGCCGTTTACGGACTAGCGGGATGTTCGCGAACACCGGGGAGCTGTTTTTT
.,TRBD2,TRBV11-2,TRBJ2-5,CASSLGLRGGYQETQYF,TGTGCCAGCAGCTTGGGCCTCCGGGGGGGGTACCAAGAGACCCAGTACTTC
few,.,TRBV18,TRBJ2-3,CAVRDLGTDTQYF,TGTGCCGTGAGGGATCTTGGCACAGATACGCAGTATTTT
.,TRBD2,TRBV9,TRBJ2-1,CASSVGLAGVSPYNEQFF,TGTGCCAGCAGCGTTGGGCTAGCGGGAGTCTCCCCCTACAATGAGCAGTTCTTC
many,TRBD2,TRBV18,TRBJ2-7,CASSSGLAGALGEQYF,TGTGCCAGCTCATCAGGACTAGCGGGAGCTTTGGGGGAGCAGTACTTC
.,.,TRBV5-1,TRBJ1-1,CASSLRGQPYMNTEAFF,TGCGCCAGCAGCTTGAGGGGCCAGCCGTACATGAACACTGAAGCTTTCTTT
.,TRBD1,TRBV6-1,TRBJ2-7,CASSEFGQVQYF,TGTGCCAGCAGTGAATTTGGACAGGTCCAGTACTTC
.,.,TRBV7-9,TRBJ1-1,CASSPTRNTEAFF,TGTGCCAGCAGCCCCACAAGGAACACTGAAGCTTTCTTT
.,TRBD1,TRBV9,TRBJ2-3,CASSFGQASTDTQYF,TGTGCCAGCAGCTTCGGACAGGCTAGCACAGATACGCAGTATTTT
.,TRBD1,TRBV11-2,TRBJ1-4,CASSFIGGRWNEKLFF,TGTGCCAGCAGCTTCATAGGGGGCCGGTGGAATGAAAAACTGTTTTTT
.,.,TRBV5-8,TRBJ1-1,CASRKRGGVITEAFF,TGTGCCAGCAGGAAAAGGGGGGGGGTGATCACTGAAGCTTTCTTT
.,.,TRBV18,TRBJ1-5,CASSRSTGYNQPQHF,TGTGCCAGCTCACGATCAACAGGGTACAATCAGCCCCAGCATTTT
.,TRBD1,TRBV5-1,TRBJ2-5,CASSLAQGVLETQYF,TGCGCCAGCAGCTTGGCTCAGGGGGTTCTAGAGACCCAGTACTTC
.,.,TRBV11-2,TRBJ2-6,CASSLPQGSGANVLTF,TGTGCCAGCAGCTTACCGCAGGGATCTGGGGCCAACGTCCTGACTTTC
.,.,TRBV11-2,TRBJ1-1,CASSFRYTEAFF,TGTGCCAGCAGCTTCCGGTACACTGAAGCTTTCTTT
.,TRBD2,TRBV9,TRBJ2-1,CASSVVAGVYNEQFF,TGTGCCAGCAGCGTAGTTGCGGGGGTATACAATGAGCAGTTCTTC
.,.,TRBV6-5,TRBJ2-7,CASRVAGEQYF,TGTGCCAGCAGAGTGGCGGGCGAGCAGTACTTC
.,.,TRBV28,TRBJ1-5,CASNPSGHPDFEPQHF,TGTGCCAGCAACCCTTCGGGACACCCAGATTTTGAGCCCCAGCATTTT
.,.,TRBV2,TRBJ2-1,CASSDLYNEQFF,TGTGCCAGCAGTGACTTGTACAATGAGCAGTTCTTC
.,.,TRBV3-1/TRBV3-2,TRBJ2-1,CASSPNTNRAPKQFF,TGTGCCAGCAGCCCGAATACTAACAGGGCCCCTAAGCAGTTCTTC
.,TRBD1,TRBV5-6,TRBJ2-3,CASSFTGAPDTQYF,TGTGCCAGCAGCTTTACAGGGGCCCCAGATACGCAGTATTTT
.,.,TRBV19,TRBJ1-5,CASTTGGQPQHF,TGTGCCAGTACTACGGGGGGGCAGCCCCAGCATTTT
once,.,TRBV3-1/TRBV3-2,TRBJ2-1,CASSQRGARFNEQFF,TGTGCCAGCAGCCAACGGGGTGCTAGGTTCAATGAGCAGTTCTTC
.,.,TRBV7-9,TRBJ2-3,CASSYRDSLFTDTQYF,TGTGCCAGCAGCTACCGGGACTCGCTCTTCACAGATACGCAGTATTTT
.,TRBD2,TRBV6-5,TRBJ2-3,CASRAAGGPTDTQYF,TGTGCCAGCAGGGCAGCGGGGGGGCCGACAGATACGCAGTATTTT
.,.,TRBV3-1/TRBV3-2,TRBJ2-7,CASSQERQVGEQYF,TGTGCCAGCAGCCAAGAACGACAGGTTGGCGAGCAGTACTTC
.,.,TRBV19,TRBJ2-1,CASRNGRTNSYNEQFF,TGTGCCAGTAGGAATGGCCGGACTAACTCCTACAATGAGCAGTTCTTC
.,TRBD1,TRBV3-1/TRBV3-2,TRBJ2-2,CASRLERQGELKGTGELFF,TGTGCCAGCAGACTAGAGCGACAGGGGGAATTGAAAGGCACCGGGGAGCTGTTTTTT
.,.,TRBV5-1,TRBJ1-2,CASSEGGNYGYTF,TGCGCCAGCAGCGAGGGGGGGAACTATGGCTACACCTTC
.,.,TRBV19,TRBJ1-6,CASSIGASPLHF,TGTGCCAGTAGTATAGGCGCTTCACCCCTCCACTTT